The sequence of this T cell receptor (beta chain) was determined in a study of Ad26.COV2.S vaccination and SARS-CoV-2 variants. This CDR3 spans 16 amino acids. Germline loops: CDR1 WNHNN, CDR2 SYGVQD (reference sequence). Trimming at V came to 8 bases and at J to 4 bases, leaving 9 bases not matched to a gene. Treatment defined: roughly 19 received Ad26.COV2.S at low or high dose, single or two shots; about five received placebo; per-sample allocation not given. Each sample was drawn 63 days after the first injection (of vaccine or placebo). Donation was by an adult aged 18-55 years who was in Boston. This table comes from immunoSEQ multiplex PCR, and its TCRdb copy is limited to in-frame clones, with some not included. The profile shows 300,000 to 350,000 clones, about nine tenths of them singletons.

The sequenced sample was peripheral blood, obtained in a trial of Ad26.COV2.S vaccine versus placebo. This sequence joins TRBV10-1 and TRBJ2-6; 9 nucleotides agree with TRBD1. The clonotype was recovered from a person between 18 and 65 years old who received the Ad26.COV2.S COVID-19 vaccine or a placebo. CDR3 coding DNA: TGCGCCAGCGGTCCCGGGACAGGGTCGGGGGCCAACGTCCTGACTTTC. Translation: CASGPGTGSGANVLTF.